This TCR beta chain was found in a study of T-cell memory formation after mild COVID-19. Trimming took 5 bases from V and 0 from J, leaving 8 bases between them. This CDR3 is 13 amino acids long. Germline values: CDR1 SEHNR, CDR2 FQNEAQ (reference sequence). TCRdb reprocessed the 5' RACE reads with MiXCR, giving one entry per CDR3 protein. This table has approximately 100,000 distinct CDR3 sequences, around 10% appearing once. This clonotype was seen more than once but under ten times. The material sequenced was PBMCs or a T cell subset sorted from them (not recorded which). The source of this sequence is a man aged 18 to 29 who had mild COVID-19 (a few samples of this study predate the infection). Cell type and time point are not known. J is TRBJ2-7 and V is TRBV7-9, with D possibly being TRBD1 or TRBD2 (5 bases each). CDR3 region: CASSGTSSYEQYF. The CDR3, as DNA: TGTGCCAGCAGCGGGACGAGCTCCTACGAGCAGTACTTC.